This TCR beta chain was identified during a study of response to subunit inactivated influenza vaccine. Overall study findings and caveats: With each seasonal influenza vaccination, the authors suggested, few new T cells are recruited.

Trimming left V 0 bases short and J 4 bases short, with 9 bases between. The CDR3 has 14 residues. Germline CDR1 and CDR2: MGHRA and YSYEKL. TCRdb passed the RT-PCR reads through MiXCR, listing each CDR3 protein once. The sample shows 540,000 or so distinct CDR3 sequences, 13% of them seen only once. This clonotype was detected a few times. Its matching antigen is unknown. The chain links TRBV4-1 to TRBJ2-5, with a weak D call TRBD2 (5 bases). This receptor was taken from a man between 45 and 60 years old who received an inactivated influenza vaccine. Sequences were derived from PBMCs from blood, sampled roughly 48 days after vaccination. The CDR3 region is CASSQEEATETQYF. In DNA form, the CDR3 reads TGCGCCAGCAGCCAAGAGGAGGCAACAGAGACCCAGTACTTC.